The 27 T cell receptor beta chains below were found in one sample sequenced in a study of beta chain features in type 1 diabetes. The isolated RNA, all of it, was reverse transcribed, so expressed TCRB transcripts were what got sequenced. Using immunoSEQ multiplex PCR, the repertoire was profiled, and TCRdb retains in-frame clones only, with some absent. The repertoire includes 810,000 or so clones, 15% to 20% of them detected once, and 0.02% to 0.025% sits in the top ten. The sequencing sample was made of naive CD4+ T cells from blood. The source is a woman aged 18-30 years in good health.

The table lists this clone with a few counts. V and J are TRBV10-3 and TRBJ2-3; D remains ambiguous. CDR1 is ENHRY, CDR2 SYGVKD, per germline. Trimming took 0 bases from V and 0 from J, leaving 7 bases between them. This CDR3 contains 15 residues. The CDR3 sequence: CAISESYGSTDTQYF. CDR3 bases: TGTGCCATCAGTGAGTCTTACGGGAGCACAGATACGCAGTATTTT.

This clone has only a few counts. CDR3 residues: CASSFHSSSGTDTQYF. The CDR3 DNA reads as TGCGCCAGCAGCTTTCATTCTAGCTCGGGCACAGATACGCAGTATTTT. The gene calls are TRBV5-1 and TRBJ2-3; D is possibly TRBD2 (5 bases). The germline V gene encodes CDR1 SGHRS and CDR2 YFSETQ. Trimming cost V 2 bases and J 1 base, with 14 bases left between them. The CDR3 is 16 residues long.

This clone was seen a few times. V and J are TRBV9 and TRBJ2-1; the D gene is possibly TRBD2 (5 bases). Germline CDR1 is SGDLS and CDR2 is YYNGEE. Trimming removed 0 bases from V and 4 bases from J, with 14 bases in between. CDR3 length: 16 amino acids. For the CDR3, the DNA is TGTGCCAGCAGCGTAGTCAAGGGCGGGCATTACAATGAGCAGTTCTTC. Translating gives CASSVVKGGHYNEQFF.

V and J are TRBV6-5 and TRBJ2-2, with 9 bases aligning to TRBD1. The CDR3 sequence is 14 residues long. Germline lookup yields CDR1 MNHEY and CDR2 SVGAGI. Trimming at V came to 8 bases and at J to 3 bases, leaving 4 bases not matched to a gene. The CDR3 loop reads CASARTGDTGELFF. The CDR3 DNA sequence: TGTGCCAGCGCTCGGACAGGGGACACCGGGGAGCTGTTTTTT.

This clone came up a few times. The J gene is TRBJ2-6, the V gene TRBV5-6; D uncertain. V lost 0 bases to trimming and J lost 0 bases, with 13 bases between them. The germline gives CDR1 SGHDT, CDR2 YYEEEE. This CDR3 region has 18 residues. CDR3 loop: CASSLVRQINSGANVLTF. CDR3 DNA sequence: TGTGCCAGCAGCTTGGTGCGGCAGATCAACTCTGGGGCCAACGTCCTGACTTTC. Full variable domain (outside the CDR3, taken from reference TRBV5-6 and TRBJ2-6): DAGVTQSPTHLIKTRGQQVTLRCSPKSGHDTVSWYQQALGQGPQFIFQYYEEEERQRGNFPDRFSGHQFPNYSSELNVNALLLGDSALYLCASSLVRQINSGANVLTFGAGSRLTVL.

This clone was detected only a few times. This chain links TRBV16 with TRBJ2-1, with D hard to call. Trimming took 3 bases from V and 6 from J, leaving 21 bases between them. CDR1 is KGHSY, CDR2 FQNENV, per germline. This CDR3 spans 17 amino acids. CDR3 residues: CASSHPGAYPRGNEQFF. CDR3 DNA: TGTGCCAGCAGCCACCCTGGCGCGTACCCACGTGGCAATGAGCAGTTCTTC.

This clone was seen a handful of times. The chain links TRBV4-3 to TRBJ2-7; TRBD1 aligns across 9 bases. This CDR3 region has 15 residues. Losses at the gene ends were 0 bases for V and 3 bases for J; bases not matched to a gene: 3. The germline CDR1 and CDR2 sequences are LGHNA and YSLEER. CDR3 nucleotide sequence: TGCGCCAGCAGCCAAGAACAGGGGGCGCTCTACGAGCAGTACTTC. It encodes CASSQEQGALYEQYF.

The chain has TRBV7-2 and TRBJ1-2; TRBD1 is a possible D gene (5 bases). Germline V gene sequence: CDR1 SGHTA, CDR2 FQGNSA. Trimming stripped 6 bases from V and 5 bases from J, with 19 bases between. The CDR3 sequence is 15 residues long. CDR3 DNA: TGTGCCAGCAGTCGTAACCGGGACCAGCTTTATGGCTACACCTTC. Protein product: CASSRNRDQLYGYTF.

This clone was observed many times. CDR3 loop: CASTVRETQYF. The CDR3 region has the DNA TGTGCCAGCACGGTGAGGGAGACCCAGTACTTC. The chain couples TRBV7-9 to TRBJ2-5; D remains ambiguous. Germline loops: CDR1 SEHNR, CDR2 FQNEAQ (reference sequence). The CDR3 has 11 amino acids. Trimming took off 7 bases at V and 5 bases at J, with 8 bases between the two ends.

This clone was found a few times. The chain couples TRBV19 to TRBJ2-7; D is perhaps TRBD1 (6 bases). Trimming stripped 6 bases from V and 3 bases from J, with 12 bases between. The germline V gene has CDR1 LNHDA and CDR2 SQIVND (reference sequence). The length of the CDR3 is 13 residues. Here the CDR3 DNA reads TGTGCCAGTAGCCGGGACAAACTCTACGAGCAGTACTTC. This encodes CASSRDKLYEQYF.

This clone has only a few counts. The chain combines TRBV6-6 with TRBJ1-1; 7 nucleotides agree with TRBD1. The CDR3 length is 13 residues. V shed 2 bases and J 7 bases; nucleotides not matched to a gene: 4. Germline V lookup: CDR1 MNHNY, CDR2 SVGAGI (reference sequence). Here the CDR3 DNA reads TGTGCCAGCAGTTACACGCGACAGGGTGAAGCTTTCTTT. It translates to CASSYTRQGEAFF.

The chain couples TRBV7-8 to TRBJ1-3, with 10 bases fitting TRBD1. The J segment lost 2 bases and the V segment lost 5 bases, leaving 6 bases of the junction unmatched. This CDR3 is built from 16 residues. From germline, CDR1 is SGHVS and CDR2 FQNEAQ. CDR3 in amino acids: CASSHRDRGTGNTIYF. The DNA for the CDR3 is TGTGCCAGCAGCCATCGGGACAGGGGAACTGGAAACACCATATATTTT. The whole variable domain, filled in from reference TRBV7-8 and TRBJ1-3, reads GAGVSQSPRYKVAKRGQDVALRCDPISGHVSLFWYQQALGQGPEFLTYFQNEAQLDKSGLPSDRFFAERPEGSVSTLKIQRTQQEDSAVYLCASSHRDRGTGNTIYFGEGSWLTVV.

This clone has only a few counts. The gene calls are TRBV9 and TRBJ2-2; 8 bases align to TRBD1. Per the germline V gene, CDR1 is SGDLS and CDR2 is YYNGEE. The CDR3 runs 16 residues. V lost 2 bases and J lost 1; bases outside the gene matches: 4. As DNA, the CDR3 is TGTGCCAGCAGCGTCACCGGGACAGGGAACACCGGGGAGCTGTTTTTT. As protein: CASSVTGTGNTGELFF.

This clone was seen a handful of times. The gene calls are TRBV14 and TRBJ2-7; TRBD2 might be the D (5 bases). The ends were cut back, 1 base at V and 0 bases at J, with 7 bases in the middle. The germline V gene has CDR1 SGHDN and CDR2 FVKESK. This CDR3 is built from 14 residues. The DNA for the CDR3 is TGTGCCAGCAGCCAAGGACTAACCTCCTACGAGCAGTACTTC. Protein product: CASSQGLTSYEQYF.

This clone was picked up a small number of times. V and J are TRBV5-5 and TRBJ2-1; 8 nucleotides align to TRBD1. CDR1 SGHKS and CDR2 YYEKEE come from the germline V gene (reference sequence). V lost 2 bases and J lost 9; bases outside the gene matches: 7. The CDR3 length is 14 residues. The CDR3 DNA follows: TGTGCCAGCAGCTTCGGGCAGGGGGCAAGTGAGCAGTTCTTC. It encodes CASSFGQGASEQFF.

This clone turned up a few times. The genes are TRBV2 and TRBJ1-1, with D maybe TRBD1 (6 bases). V was pared by 6 bases and J by 7 bases, with 12 bases between. This CDR3 has 12 amino acids. In germline, CDR1 is SNHLY, CDR2 FYNNEI. Written as DNA, the CDR3 is TGTGCCAGCAGGAGAACACAGGGTGAAGCTTTCTTT. This encodes CASRRTQGEAFF.

The chain has TRBV9 and TRBJ2-3; tentatively, D is TRBD1 or TRBD2 (5 bases each). CDR1 SGDLS and CDR2 YYNGEE come from the germline V gene. The CDR3 length is 14 residues. V dropped 3 bases and J dropped 9 bases, with 17 bases sitting between them. The CDR3 loop is CASSDPRGAGTQYF. Written as DNA, the CDR3 is TGTGCCAGCAGCGACCCTAGGGGAGCCGGGACGCAGTATTTT.

The CDR3 bases are TGTGCCAGTAGTAGTATCGGAGGCGGGCAGGGGGTCGCTGGCTACACCTTC. Encoded protein: CASSSIGGGQGVAGYTF. The J gene is TRBJ1-2, the V gene TRBV19; TRBD1 matches at 7 bases. With V trimmed by 4 bases and J by 7 bases, 18 bases remained unmatched. The germline CDR1 and CDR2 sequences are LNHDA and SQIVND (reference sequence). The CDR3 covers 17 residues.

Only a few counts were recorded for this clone. The chain has TRBV27 and TRBJ2-7, with TRBD2 matching 10 bases. The CDR3 runs 15 residues. Germline V gene lookup returns CDR1 MNHEY and CDR2 SMNVEV (reference sequence). Trimming removed 6 bases from V and 0 bases from J; junction bases left unmatched: 5. The CDR3 region has the DNA TGTGCCAGCAGATCCGGACTAGCGGCCTCCTACGAGCAGTACTTC. Its translation: CASRSGLAASYEQYF.

The chain uses TRBV27 and TRBJ1-4, with a weak D call TRBD1 (6 bases). The CDR3 contains 14 residues. Trimming took 6 bases from V and 6 from J, leaving 14 bases between them. Germline V gene sequence: CDR1 MNHEY, CDR2 SMNVEV (reference sequence). The CDR3 here is CASSGGGVYEKLFF. CDR3 DNA sequence: TGTGCCAGCAGCGGAGGGGGGGTTTATGAAAAACTGTTTTTT. The full variable domain, completed using reference TRBV27 and TRBJ1-4, is EAQVTQNPRYLITVTGKKLTVTCSQNMNHEYMSWYRQDPGLGLRQIYYSMNVEVTDKGDVPEGYKVSRKEKRNFPLILESPSPNQTSLYFCASSGGGVYEKLFFGSGTQLSVL.

The chain carries TRBV15 and TRBJ1-2; 8 positions agree with TRBD1. The V gene end was trimmed by 5 bases and the J gene end by 4 bases; junction bases not matched to a gene: 9. The CDR3 loop spans 15 amino acids. Germline V lookup: CDR1 LNHNV, CDR2 YYDKDF (reference sequence). The CDR3 DNA is TGTGCCACCAGCCTGACCCGGACAGGGACCTATGGCTACACCTTC. Translating it yields CATSLTRTGTYGYTF.

This chain connects TRBV5-1 to TRBJ2-1; 8 bases are a match to TRBD2. The CDR3 totals 15 residues. CDR1 is SGHRS, CDR2 YFSETQ, per germline. V was pared by 3 bases and J by 5 bases, with 7 bases of the junction left unmatched. DNA of the CDR3: TGCGCCAGCAGCTACCTAGCGGGCCCCCACAATGAGCAGTTCTTC. Protein product: CASSYLAGPHNEQFF.

This clone was seen a few times. The V call is TRBV19, the J call TRBJ2-1; TRBD1 or TRBD2 may be the D gene (5 bases each). CDR1 and CDR2 from the germline V gene are LNHDA and SQIVND (reference sequence). The V end was cut by 6 bases, the J end by 0 bases, with 15 bases between. The CDR3 contains 16 residues. The CDR3 region has the DNA TGTGCCAGTAGCAGGGAGCGGTGGAGCTCCTACAATGAGCAGTTCTTC. Translation: CASSRERWSSYNEQFF.

This clone has just a few counts. Here the CDR3 reads CASSPAAGPGQTNTGELFF. CDR3 bases: TGTGCCAGCTCACCAGCCGCGGGTCCGGGACAGACTAACACCGGGGAGCTGTTTTTT. The rearrangement joins TRBV18 to TRBJ2-2; TRBD1 aligns across 7 bases. The germline CDR1 and CDR2 sequences are KGHSH and LQKENI. The V segment lost 2 bases and the J segment 2 bases; nucleotides outside the gene matches: 14. The length of the CDR3 is 19 residues. The variable domain in full, with the rest retrieved from reference TRBV18 and TRBJ2-2, is NAGVMQNPRHLVRRRGQEARLRCSPMKGHSHVYWYRQLPEEGLKFMVYLQKENIIDESGMPKERFSAEFPKEGPSILRIQQVVRGDSAAYFCASSPAAGPGQTNTGELFFGEGSRLTVL.

This chain links TRBV9 with TRBJ1-1; no reliable D call. CDR3 length: 14 amino acids. Germline CDR1 is SGDLS and CDR2 is YYNGEE. Trimming left V 0 bases short and J 3 bases short, with 9 bases between. CDR3 sequence reads: CASSVATAYTEAFF. CDR3 DNA sequence: TGTGCCAGCAGCGTAGCTACCGCTTACACTGAAGCTTTCTTT.

This clone was counted only a few times. At the DNA level, this CDR3 is encoded by other sequences in the same sample as well. The chain has TRBV6-6 and TRBJ2-5; a weak D match, TRBD2 (5 bases). In germline, CDR1 is MNHNY, CDR2 SVGAGI (reference sequence). The CDR3 is 11 residues long. Trimming left V 7 bases short and J 5 bases short, with 8 bases between. The CDR3 nucleotides are TGTGCCAGCACTCCGGGGGAGACCCAGTACTTC. This gives the protein CASTPGETQYF.

The chain recombines TRBV28 with TRBJ1-2; tentative D call: TRBD1 (5 bases). V lost 3 bases, J lost 7 bases, and 18 bases lay in between. This CDR3 comprises 15 residues. Germline V CDR1 and CDR2: MDHEN, SYDVKM. The CDR3 region has the DNA TGTGCCAGCAGTTTCTATTCGCAGGGAAGGGTTGGCTACACCTTC. This sequence encodes CASSFYSQGRVGYTF.